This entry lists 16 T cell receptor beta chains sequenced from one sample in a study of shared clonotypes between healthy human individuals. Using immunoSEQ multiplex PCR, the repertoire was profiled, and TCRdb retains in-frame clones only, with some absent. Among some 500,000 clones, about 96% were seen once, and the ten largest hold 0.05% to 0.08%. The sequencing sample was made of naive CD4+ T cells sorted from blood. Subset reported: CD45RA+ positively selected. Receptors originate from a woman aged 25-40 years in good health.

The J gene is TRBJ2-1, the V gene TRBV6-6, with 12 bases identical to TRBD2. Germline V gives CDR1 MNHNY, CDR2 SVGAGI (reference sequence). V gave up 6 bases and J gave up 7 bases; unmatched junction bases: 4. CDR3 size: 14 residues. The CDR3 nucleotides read TGTGCCAGCAGGCGACTAGCGGGAGTGAATGAGCAGTTCTTC. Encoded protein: CASRRLAGVNEQFF.

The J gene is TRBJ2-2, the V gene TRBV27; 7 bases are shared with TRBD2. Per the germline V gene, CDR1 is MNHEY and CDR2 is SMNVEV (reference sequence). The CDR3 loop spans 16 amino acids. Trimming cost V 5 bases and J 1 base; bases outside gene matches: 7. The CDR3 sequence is CASSPRDYQNTGELFF. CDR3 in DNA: TGTGCCAGCAGTCCTAGGGACTACCAGAACACCGGGGAGCTGTTTTTT.

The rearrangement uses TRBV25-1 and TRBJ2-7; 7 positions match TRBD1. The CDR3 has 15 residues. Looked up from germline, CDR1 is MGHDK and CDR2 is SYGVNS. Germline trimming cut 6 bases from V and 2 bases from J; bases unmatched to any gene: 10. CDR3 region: CASRQNRGGAYEQYF. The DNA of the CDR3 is TGTGCCAGCAGGCAAAACAGGGGTGGGGCCTACGAGCAGTACTTC.

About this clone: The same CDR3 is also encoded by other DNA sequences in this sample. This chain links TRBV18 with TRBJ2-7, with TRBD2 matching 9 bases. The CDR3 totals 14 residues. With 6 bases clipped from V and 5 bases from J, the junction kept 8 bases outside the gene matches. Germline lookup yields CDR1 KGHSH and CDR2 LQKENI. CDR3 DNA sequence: TGTGCCAGCTCGCCTTCCGGGACTAGCCACGAGCAGTACTTC. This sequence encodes CASSPSGTSHEQYF.

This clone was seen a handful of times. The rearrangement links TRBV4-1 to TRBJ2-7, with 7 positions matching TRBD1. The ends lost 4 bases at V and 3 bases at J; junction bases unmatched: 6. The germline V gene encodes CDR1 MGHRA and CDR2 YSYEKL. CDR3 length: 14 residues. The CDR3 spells CASSLRDRDYEQYF. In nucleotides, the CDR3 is TGCGCCAGCAGCCTCCGGGACAGAGACTACGAGCAGTACTTC.

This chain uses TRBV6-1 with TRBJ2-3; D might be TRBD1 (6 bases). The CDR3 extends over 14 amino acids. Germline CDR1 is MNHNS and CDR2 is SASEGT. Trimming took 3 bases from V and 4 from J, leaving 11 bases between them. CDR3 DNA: TGTGCCAGCAGTGATGGGACACCACCAGATACGCAGTATTTT. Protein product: CASSDGTPPDTQYF.

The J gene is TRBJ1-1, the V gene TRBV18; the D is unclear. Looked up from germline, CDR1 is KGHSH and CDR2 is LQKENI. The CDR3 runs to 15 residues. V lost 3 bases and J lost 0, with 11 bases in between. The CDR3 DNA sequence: TGTGCCAGCTCACCGGACCGATCGTTGAACACTGAAGCTTTCTTT. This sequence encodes CASSPDRSLNTEAFF.

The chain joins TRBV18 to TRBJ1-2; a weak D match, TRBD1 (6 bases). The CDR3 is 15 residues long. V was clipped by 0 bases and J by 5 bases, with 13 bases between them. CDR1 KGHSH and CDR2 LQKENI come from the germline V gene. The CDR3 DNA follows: TGTGCCAGCTCACCACCATCGCAGGGGAGTTATGGCTACACCTTC. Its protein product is CASSPPSQGSYGYTF.

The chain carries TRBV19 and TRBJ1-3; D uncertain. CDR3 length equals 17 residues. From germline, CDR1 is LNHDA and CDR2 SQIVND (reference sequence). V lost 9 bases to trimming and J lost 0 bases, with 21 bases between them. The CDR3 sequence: CASRIRAGRDSGNTIYF. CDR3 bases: TGTGCCAGCCGAATAAGGGCAGGTCGGGACTCTGGAAACACCATATATTTT.

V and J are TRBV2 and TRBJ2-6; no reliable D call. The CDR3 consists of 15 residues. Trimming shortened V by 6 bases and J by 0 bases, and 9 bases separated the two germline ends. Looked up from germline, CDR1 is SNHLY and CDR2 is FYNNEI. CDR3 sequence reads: CASSGQFSGANVLTF. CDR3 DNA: TGTGCCAGCAGCGGGCAGTTCTCTGGGGCCAACGTCCTGACTTTC.

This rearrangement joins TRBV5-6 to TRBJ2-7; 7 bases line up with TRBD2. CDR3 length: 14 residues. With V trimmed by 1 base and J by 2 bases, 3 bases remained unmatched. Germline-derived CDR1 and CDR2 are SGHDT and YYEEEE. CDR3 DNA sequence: TGTGCCAGCAGCTTGACTAGCGAGACCTACGAGCAGTACTTC. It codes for CASSLTSETYEQYF.

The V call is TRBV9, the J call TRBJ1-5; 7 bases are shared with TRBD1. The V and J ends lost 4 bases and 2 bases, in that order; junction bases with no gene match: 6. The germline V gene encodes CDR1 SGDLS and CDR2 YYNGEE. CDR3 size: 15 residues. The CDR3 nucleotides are TGTGCCAGCAGCTCAGGAGGGACAGGCAATCAGCCCCAGCATTTT. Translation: CASSSGGTGNQPQHF.

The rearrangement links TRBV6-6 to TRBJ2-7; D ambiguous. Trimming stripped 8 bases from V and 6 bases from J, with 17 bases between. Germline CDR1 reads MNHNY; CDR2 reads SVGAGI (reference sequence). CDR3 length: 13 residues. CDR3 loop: CASSELQTSEQYF. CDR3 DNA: TGTGCCAGCTCGGAGCTACAGACCTCCGAGCAGTACTTC.

CDR3 loop: CASSRGGLAKGYEQYF. Here the CDR3 DNA reads TGCGCCAGCAGCAGGGGGGGACTAGCGAAGGGATACGAGCAGTACTTC. The genes are TRBV5-1 and TRBJ2-7; 10 bases agree with TRBD2. This CDR3 spans 16 amino acids. The germline V gene has CDR1 SGHRS and CDR2 YFSETQ. Germline trimming cut 4 bases from V and 4 bases from J; bases unmatched to any gene: 11.

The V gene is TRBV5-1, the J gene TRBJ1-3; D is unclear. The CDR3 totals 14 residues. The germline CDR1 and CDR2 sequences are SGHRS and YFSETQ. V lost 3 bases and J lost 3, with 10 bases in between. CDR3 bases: TGCGCCAGCAGCTCGACGGGATTTGGAAACACCATATATTTT. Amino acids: CASSSTGFGNTIYF.

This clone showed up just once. The CDR3 bases are TGTGCCAGCAGCTTAGCGGGGGCTTTCTCCTACGAGCAGTACTTC. It specifies CASSLAGAFSYEQYF. The chain recombines TRBV7-2 with TRBJ2-7; weak D call: TRBD1 (6 bases). The ends were cut back, 0 bases at V and 0 bases at J, with 9 bases in the middle. Germline V gene sequence: CDR1 SGHTA, CDR2 FQGNSA. The CDR3 totals 15 residues.